The 2 T cell receptor beta chains listed next were all sequenced from one sample in a study of cytomegalovirus exposure and HLA in healthy donors. The PCR made use of 60 Vbeta and 13 Jbeta primers. This table comes from immunoSEQ multiplex PCR, and its TCRdb copy is limited to in-frame clones, with some not included. The sample table includes approximately 120,000 clones. Sequenced material: PBMCs. These receptors were collected from a man between 18 and 35 years old in good health and CMV-seronegative.

The chain has TRBV7-9 and TRBJ2-7; 7 bases match TRBD1. The CDR3 has 13 amino acids. Germline CDR1 SEHNR, CDR2 FQNEAQ (reference sequence). V was clipped by 5 bases and J by 3 bases; unmatched bases: 4. CDR3 DNA: TGTGCCAGCAGCCGGGACAGCGTCTACGAGCAGTACTTC. This codes for CASSRDSVYEQYF.

The gene calls are TRBV7-6 and TRBJ2-3; a possible D gene is TRBD1 (5 bases). CDR1 is SGHVS and CDR2 is FNYEAQ in the germline V gene. V gave up 5 bases and J gave up 1 base, with 19 bases separating them. This CDR3 contains 17 residues. CDR3 coding DNA: TGTGCCAGCAGCACCCGCCCCACAGGCATGGGCACAGATACGCAGTATTTT. It translates to CASSTRPTGMGTDTQYF.